These T cell receptor beta chains were read from a single sample in a study of T-cell memory formation after mild COVID-19. TCRdb reprocessed the 5' RACE reads via MiXCR and lists one record per CDR3 protein. The sample lists approximately 260,000 distinct CDR3 sequences, under 20% occurring once. What was sequenced was PBMCs or a T cell subset sorted from them (not recorded which). The receptors derive from a man aged 18 to 29 who had mild COVID-19 (a few samples of this study predate the infection). Cell type and time point are not known. Each CDR3 is given with its conserved first and last residue. The D gene is left open where the match is weak. Size tells how often a clone was seen (once, few, many) or the class of an expanded clone, and some rows leave it out.

J gene,D gene,clone size,V gene,CDR3 protein,CDR3 DNA
TRBJ1-1,NA,NA,TRBV7-2,CASSLGVRRPAFF,TGTGCCAGCAGCTTAGGGGTAAGGCGACCGGCTTTCTTT
TRBJ2-1,NA,NA,TRBV9,CASSVSGSSYNEQFF,TGTGCCAGCAGCGTGAGCGGTAGCTCCTACAATGAGCAGTTCTTC
TRBJ2-1,NA,NA,TRBV11-2,CASSSAFRNLEEQFF,TGTGCCAGCAGCTCCGCTTTCCGAAACCTTGAGGAGCAGTTCTTC
TRBJ1-1,NA,NA,TRBV2,CASSHYGQTNTEAFF,TGTGCCAGCAGCCATTATGGACAGACTAACACTGAAGCTTTCTTT
TRBJ2-1,NA,NA,TRBV27,CASSLSGARYNEQFF,TGTGCCAGCAGTTTGTCAGGGGCCCGATACAATGAGCAGTTCTTC
TRBJ2-6,NA,few,TRBV4-1,CASSHHGLGANVLTF,TGCGCCAGCAGCCACCATGGGTTGGGGGCCAACGTCCTGACTTTC
TRBJ2-3,NA,NA,TRBV12-3/TRBV12-4,CASSLQVLVTEDTQYF,TGTGCCAGCAGTTTACAGGTCCTCGTTACGGAGGATACGCAGTATTTT
TRBJ1-1,NA,NA,TRBV6-2/TRBV6-3,CASTSGQGAFF,TGTGCCAGCACCTCTGGTCAGGGCGCTTTCTTT
TRBJ1-6,TRBD1,NA,TRBV10-3,CAISDQTGKDSPLHF,TGTGCCATCAGTGACCAGACAGGGAAGGATTCACCCCTCCACTTT
TRBJ2-3,TRBD2,few,TRBV12-3/TRBV12-4,CASSRDWASGGATDTQYF,TGTGCCAGCAGTCGCGACTGGGCTAGCGGGGGGGCTACAGATACGCAGTATTTT
TRBJ2-3,NA,few,TRBV6-5,CASAQRLTDTQYF,TGTGCCAGCGCTCAGCGGTTGACAGATACGCAGTATTTT
TRBJ2-6,NA,many,TRBV4-3,CASSQVRETGANVLTF,TGCGCCAGCAGCCAAGTGAGGGAAACAGGGGCCAACGTCCTGACTTTC
TRBJ2-2,TRBD1,few,TRBV2,CASSVGTGEKAGELFF,TGTGCCAGCAGTGTTGGGACAGGGGAAAAAGCCGGGGAGCTGTTTTTT
TRBJ2-1,TRBD1,NA,TRBV5-1,CASSWIWTGGQDEQFF,TGCGCCAGCAGCTGGATCTGGACAGGGGGCCAAGATGAGCAGTTCTTC
TRBJ2-7,NA,NA,TRBV12-3/TRBV12-4,CASSPDSPYEQYF,TGTGCCAGCAGTCCAGACAGTCCCTACGAGCAGTACTTC
TRBJ1-1,TRBD1,few,TRBV12-3/TRBV12-4,CASSLDSRTGTEAFF,TGTGCCAGCAGCTTAGACTCCCGGACAGGCACTGAAGCTTTCTTT
TRBJ1-5,NA,many,TRBV7-2,CASSLVEGDQPQHF,TGTGCCAGCAGCTTAGTTGAGGGGGATCAGCCCCAGCATTTT
TRBJ2-5,NA,NA,TRBV7-2,CASSLVEGPYETQYF,TGTGCCAGCAGCTTAGTGGAGGGTCCATATGAGACCCAGTACTTC
TRBJ2-5,TRBD2,NA,TRBV7-2,CASSKTSGGALQETQYF,TGTGCCAGCAGCAAAACTAGCGGGGGGGCACTACAAGAGACCCAGTACTTC
TRBJ2-2,TRBD1,NA,TRBV7-3,CASSSDRGLDAGELFF,TGTGCCAGCAGCTCGGACAGGGGGCTTGATGCCGGGGAGCTGTTTTTT
TRBJ1-1,NA,few,TRBV21-1,CASSKGGVSYTEAFF,TGTGCCAGCAGCAAGGGGGGGGTTTCGTACACTGAAGCTTTCTTT
TRBJ1-2,TRBD1,NA,TRBV7-2,CASSPVGQGAIRHYGYTF,TGTGCCAGCAGCCCCGTGGGACAGGGGGCGATTAGGCACTATGGCTACACCTTC
TRBJ2-3,NA,NA,TRBV5-1,CASSLATGSVPDTQYF,TGCGCCAGCAGCTTGGCAACCGGTTCGGTGCCAGATACGCAGTATTTT
TRBJ2-1,NA,NA,TRBV6-5,CASGRSDNEQFF,TGTGCCAGCGGACGGTCTGACAATGAGCAGTTCTTC
TRBJ2-3,TRBD2,few,TRBV4-1,CASSQGTSGGTDTQYF,TGCGCCAGCAGCCAAGGGACTAGCGGGGGCACAGATACGCAGTATTTT
TRBJ1-4,NA,NA,TRBV2,CASTRIFNEKLFF,TGTGCCAGCACCAGGATATTTAATGAAAAACTGTTTTTT
TRBJ1-5,NA,NA,TRBV18,CASSPAPGVSNQPQHF,TGTGCCAGCTCCCCGGCACCTGGGGTTAGCAATCAGCCCCAGCATTTT
TRBJ1-5,TRBD1,NA,TRBV10-3,CASGQAQNQPQHF,TGTGCCTCCGGACAGGCTCAAAATCAGCCCCAGCATTTT
TRBJ1-2,NA,NA,TRBV6-5,CASSSTWSYGYTF,TGTGCCAGCAGCTCGACCTGGTCTTATGGCTACACCTTC
TRBJ2-7,NA,NA,TRBV7-6,CASSLEVSGYEQYF,TGTGCCAGCAGCTTAGAGGTCTCTGGATACGAGCAGTACTTC
TRBJ2-7,NA,NA,TRBV5-1,CASSLEESEQYF,TGCGCCAGCAGCTTGGAGGAGAGTGAGCAGTACTTC
TRBJ2-7,NA,few,TRBV6-5,CASSYYGGPSSYEQYF,TGTGCCAGCAGTTACTATGGCGGACCCAGCTCCTACGAGCAGTACTTC
TRBJ2-1,NA,NA,TRBV5-1,CASSLPGQVGGEQFF,TGCGCCAGCAGCCTACCAGGACAGGTGGGAGGGGAGCAGTTCTTC
TRBJ1-6,TRBD1,few,TRBV6-5,CASSGTVNSPLHF,TGTGCCAGCAGTGGGACAGTAAATTCACCCCTCCACTTT
TRBJ1-1,NA,NA,TRBV12-3/TRBV12-4,CASSFAPTEAFF,TGTGCCAGCAGTTTCGCCCCAACTGAAGCTTTCTTT
TRBJ1-5,TRBD1,few,TRBV7-9,CASSRQGDSNQPQHF,TGTGCCAGCAGTAGACAGGGGGATAGCAATCAGCCCCAGCATTTT
TRBJ1-1,NA,NA,TRBV7-9,CASTPSRYRNTEAFF,TGTGCCAGCACCCCCTCGCGTTACCGGAACACTGAAGCTTTCTTT
TRBJ2-5,NA,few,TRBV24-1,CATSDGTAGTQYF,TGTGCCACCAGTGACGGGACTGCGGGGACCCAGTACTTC
TRBJ1-1,NA,few,TRBV29-1,CSVVENTEAFF,TGCAGCGTTGTAGAGAACACTGAAGCTTTCTTT
TRBJ1-2,NA,few,TRBV7-2,CASSLNRGGYTF,TGTGCCAGCAGCTTAAACAGAGGGGGCTACACCTTC
TRBJ2-7,TRBD2,NA,TRBV20-1,CSSQGTSGYEQYF,TGCAGTTCCCAAGGGACTAGTGGGTACGAGCAGTACTTC
TRBJ2-7,NA,few,TRBV11-2,CASSLGVAGQAYEQYF,TGTGCCAGCAGCTTAGGTGTGGCGGGCCAAGCGTACGAGCAGTACTTC